The TCR beta chain under discussion was sequenced for a study of cytomegalovirus exposure and HLA in healthy donors. This CDR3 is built from 15 residues. The germline V and J ends were trimmed by 3 bases and 4 bases, with 16 bases remaining between them. From germline, CDR1 is WSHSY and CDR2 SAAADI. 13 Jbeta primers and 60 Vbeta primers were used for the PCR. Some clones are missing from TCRdb's copy, which holds only in-frame ones; the method was immunoSEQ multiplex PCR. This sample yields about 110,000 clones, of which around 75% are seen a single time; 0.85% to 0.9% belongs to the top ten. V gene TRBV10-2 combines with J gene TRBJ2-7, with D tentatively TRBD1 (6 bases). Sequenced material: PBMCs. The sequence was obtained from a woman aged 30 to 39 in good health and CMV-seronegative. CDR3 coding DNA: TGCGCCAGCAGTGATCGCAGTAGGGGGAATTACGAGCAGTACTTC. Amino acids: CASSDRSRGNYEQYF.